The T cell receptor (beta chain) under discussion was sequenced for a study of cytomegalovirus exposure and HLA in healthy donors. General observations from the study: Under in vitro conditions, three CMV-associated chains were confirmed as specific for CMV antigens. The study designated about 160 TCR beta chains cytomegalovirus-associated. Most TCR beta V segments were productive about 87% or about 30% of the time in an earlier analysis.

Healthy bone marrow donors formed the donor group. With respect to this clone: Its matching antigen is unknown.

Trimming cost V 0 bases and J 4 bases, with 11 bases left between them. Per the germline V gene, CDR1 is SGHRS and CDR2 is YFSETQ. The CDR3 length is 16 residues. PCR used 60 Vbeta primers and 13 Jbeta primers. Sequencing was performed with immunoSEQ multiplex PCR; in TCRdb, only in-frame clones are kept and a portion is missing. The table shows roughly 98,000 clones, with under 80% occurring only once. This rearrangement joins TRBV5-1 to TRBJ2-6, with TRBD1 as a possible D gene (7 bases). The sequence was obtained from a man aged 35-49 years in good health and CMV-seronegative. The sequenced material came from PBMCs. CDR3 sequence: CASSLAAGQGANVLTF. CDR3 nucleotides: TGCGCCAGCAGCTTGGCCGCGGGACAGGGGGCCAACGTCCTGACTTTC.